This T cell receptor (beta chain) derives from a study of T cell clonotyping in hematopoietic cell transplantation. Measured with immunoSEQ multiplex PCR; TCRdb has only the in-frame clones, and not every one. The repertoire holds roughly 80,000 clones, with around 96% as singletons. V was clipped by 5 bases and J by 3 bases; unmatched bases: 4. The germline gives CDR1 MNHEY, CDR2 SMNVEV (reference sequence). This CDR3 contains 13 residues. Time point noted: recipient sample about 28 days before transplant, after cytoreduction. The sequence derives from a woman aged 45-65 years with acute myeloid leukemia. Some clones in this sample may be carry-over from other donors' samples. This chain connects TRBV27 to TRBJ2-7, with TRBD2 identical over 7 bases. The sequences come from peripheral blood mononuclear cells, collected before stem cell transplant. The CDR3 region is CASSRRDYYEQYF. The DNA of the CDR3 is TGTGCCAGCAGTCGCCGGGACTACTACGAGCAGTACTTC.